Following are 27 T cell receptor beta chains from one sample sequenced in a study of technical replicates of blood from a handful of donors (dated by TCRdb to 2017 to 2019). To prepare the library, the immunoSEQ multiplex PCR assay was applied. The table was pulled from immuneACCESS by TCRdb, which kept in-frame rearrangements only. Such tables lose some clones; where checked, under half of the loss comes from unresolved V genes, and the rest has no known cause. This sample lists tens of thousands of clones; approximately 97% were detected once. The ten most abundant clones make up approximately 0.3% of the sample. Input material: T cells isolated from PBMCs. Receptors were obtained from a human donor in good health.

The chain employs TRBV5-1 and TRBJ2-1; D is undetermined. Trimming cost V 0 bases and J 3 bases, with 4 bases left between them. CDR1 and CDR2 (germline): SGHRS, YFSETQ. The CDR3 spans 13 residues. For the CDR3, the DNA is TGCGCCAGCAGCTTGGATCTCTACAATGAGCAGTTCTTC. Encoded protein: CASSLDLYNEQFF.

The chain combines TRBV5-1 with TRBJ1-2; weak D call: TRBD1 (6 bases). This CDR3 is 15 amino acids long. V lost 0 bases, J lost 8 bases, and 17 bases lay in between. Germline CDR1 and CDR2: SGHRS and YFSETQ. Written as DNA, the CDR3 is TGCGCCAGCAGCTTGGAACAGGGTTACCTCGTCGGCTACACCTTC. Its translation is CASSLEQGYLVGYTF.

The CDR3 region has the DNA TGTGCCAGTAGGGGGGGGTACTCCCATGGCTACACCTTC. Its protein is CASRGGYSHGYTF. V usage is TRBV19 and J usage is TRBJ1-2; possible D gene TRBD1, 5 bases. Germline V gene sequence: CDR1 LNHDA, CDR2 SQIVND (reference sequence). V was cut by 6 bases and J by 6 bases, with 14 bases left in between. This CDR3 has 13 residues.

The gene calls are TRBV5-1 and TRBJ2-4; maybe TRBD1 (6 bases). Germline CDR1 and CDR2: SGHRS and YFSETQ. The V end was cut by 0 bases, the J end by 8 bases, with 12 bases between. This CDR3 has 14 residues. CDR3 in DNA: TGCGCCAGCAGCTTGGGAGGGGGTAAGGACATTCAGTACTTC. It translates to CASSLGGGKDIQYF.

The chain's CDR3 is CASSRSNQPQHF. The CDR3 nucleotides are TGTGCCAGCAGCAGGAGTAATCAGCCCCAGCATTTT. This chain uses TRBV7-2 with TRBJ1-5, with unresolved D. The germline V and J ends were trimmed by 5 bases and 4 bases, with 6 bases remaining between them. The CDR3 spans 12 residues. The V gene's germline CDR1 is SGHTA and CDR2 FQGNSA. The full variable domain, completed using reference TRBV7-2 and TRBJ1-5, is GAGVSQSPSNKVTEKGKDVELRCDPISGHTALYWYRQSLGQGLEFLIYFQGNSAPDKSGLPSDRFSAERTGGSVSTLTIQRTQQEDSAVYLCASSRSNQPQHFGDGTRLSIL.

A remark on this clone: At one end the junction does not follow the germline gene, possibly because of a read error. The chain employs TRBV29-1 and TRBJ2-7; 7 bases are a match to TRBD2. Germline CDR1 and CDR2: SQVTM and ANQGSEA. This CDR3 has 12 amino acids. The CDR3, as DNA: TGCAGCGGCGGGACTACCGAATACGGGCAGTACTTC. Its protein product is CSGGTTEYGQYF.

The rearrangement links TRBV7-2 to TRBJ2-2; D possibly corresponds to TRBD2 (6 bases). Germline V gene lookup returns CDR1 SGHTA and CDR2 FQGNSA. The CDR3 extends over 14 amino acids. V lost 8 bases and J 0 bases, leaving 10 bases between the germline ends. CDR3: CASGGRTNTGELFF. The CDR3 DNA sequence: TGTGCCAGCGGGGGGAGAACGAACACCGGGGAGCTGTTTTTT.

The chain has TRBV9 and TRBJ2-2; 11 positions agree with TRBD2. Germline values: CDR1 SGDLS, CDR2 YYNGEE. Unmatched junction bases numbered 4, after V lost 4 bases and J lost 5 bases. The length of the CDR3 is 15 residues. The DNA for the CDR3 is TGTGCCAGCAGCTTTAGCGGGAGGGTTACCGGGGAGCTGTTTTTT. It translates to CASSFSGRVTGELFF.

The V gene is TRBV11-2, the J gene TRBJ1-2, with D hard to call. The germline gives CDR1 SGHAT, CDR2 FQNNGV. CDR3 length: 14 amino acids. Trimming cost V 0 bases and J 4 bases, with 9 bases left between them. CDR3 DNA sequence: TGTGCCAGCAGCTTAGACACACGGGGCTATGGCTACACCTTC. Encoded protein: CASSLDTRGYGYTF. The full variable domain, rest sourced from reference TRBV11-2 and TRBJ1-2, is EAGVAQSPRYKIIEKRQSVAFWCNPISGHATLYWYQQILGQGPKLLIQFQNNGVVDDSQLPKDRFSAERLKGVDSTLKIQPAKLEDSAVYLCASSLDTRGYGYTFGSGTRLTVV.

The V gene is TRBV27, the J gene TRBJ2-1, with a weak D call TRBD1 (5 bases). The CDR3 consists of 13 residues. The ends were cut back, 5 bases at V and 7 bases at J, with 12 bases in the middle. Germline V CDR1 and CDR2: MNHEY, SMNVEV (reference sequence). This CDR3 reads CASSPNRINEQFF. The DNA for the CDR3 is TGTGCCAGCAGTCCCAACAGGATAAATGAGCAGTTCTTC.

This chain links TRBV4-1 with TRBJ1-3, with 7 bases lining up with TRBD1. The CDR3 has 15 amino acids. Per the germline V gene, CDR1 is MGHRA and CDR2 is YSYEKL. After removal of 2 bases from V and 3 bases from J, the junction contained 4 bases not matched to a gene. CDR3: CASSQMTGLGNTIYF. In DNA form, the CDR3 reads TGCGCCAGCAGCCAAATGACAGGGCTTGGAAACACCATATATTTT.

The rearrangement joins TRBV6-5 to TRBJ2-7; D possibly corresponds to TRBD1 (5 bases). V gave up 11 bases and J gave up 3 bases, with 14 bases separating them. This CDR3 comprises 12 residues. Germline V CDR1 and CDR2: MNHEY, SVGAGI. This chain's CDR3 is CAATDTYYEQYF. The DNA for the CDR3 is TGTGCCGCTACGGACACTTACTACGAGCAGTACTTC.

The rearrangement joins TRBV7-9 to TRBJ1-4; TRBD1 agrees at 8 bases. This CDR3 has 15 residues. The germline V gene encodes CDR1 SEHNR and CDR2 FQNEAQ (reference sequence). V shed 5 bases, J shed 6 bases, and the junction held 8 bases outside the gene matches. For the CDR3, the DNA is TGTGCCAGCAGCCGAACCGGGACAGGCGATGAAAAACTGTTTTTT. It translates to CASSRTGTGDEKLFF. Full variable domain (rest looked up from reference TRBV7-9 and TRBJ1-4): DTGVSQNPRHKITKRGQNVTFRCDPISEHNRLYWYRQTLGQGPEFLTYFQNEAQLEKSRLLSDRFSAERPKGSFSTLEIQRTEQGDSAMYLCASSRTGTGDEKLFFGSGTQLSVL.

The V gene is TRBV5-6, the J gene TRBJ2-1, with TRBD2 as a possible D gene (5 bases). Trimming shortened V by 3 bases and J by 5 bases, and 6 bases separated the two germline ends. The CDR3 contains 12 residues. Germline CDR1 SGHDT, CDR2 YYEEEE. The CDR3 loop reads CASSSGDNEQFF. The CDR3 nucleotides read TGTGCCAGCAGCTCCGGGGACAATGAGCAGTTCTTC.

The V gene is TRBV29-1, the J gene TRBJ2-5, with 7 bases identical to TRBD2. The CDR3 runs 13 residues. Germline loops: CDR1 SQVTM, CDR2 ANQGSEA. The V and J ends lost 7 bases and 6 bases, in that order; junction bases with no gene match: 11. The CDR3 loop reads CSAWWGGIQTQYF. The CDR3 DNA reads TGCAGCGCCTGGTGGGGGGGAATTCAGACCCAGTACTTC.

The chain uses TRBV29-1 and TRBJ2-5; TRBD2 agrees at 11 bases. This CDR3 is built from 14 residues. The V gene end was trimmed by 8 bases and the J gene end by 4 bases; junction bases not matched to a gene: 9. CDR1 is SQVTM, CDR2 ANQGSEA, per germline. The CDR3 DNA follows: TGCAGCCCCCTTACTAGCGGGAGTGTAGAGACCCAGTACTTC. It encodes CSPLTSGSVETQYF.

The V call is TRBV9, the J call TRBJ2-1; tentatively, D is TRBD2 (6 bases). The CDR3 loop spans 14 amino acids. CDR1 SGDLS and CDR2 YYNGEE come from the germline V gene. V gave up 1 base and J gave up 8 bases, with 13 bases separating them. CDR3 nucleotide sequence: TGTGCCAGCAGCGTAAGCACCAGGGAGGATGAGCAGTTCTTC. Protein product: CASSVSTREDEQFF.

The rearrangement uses TRBV11-3 and TRBJ2-3; 8 bases are a match to TRBD2. V lost 5 bases to trimming and J lost 5 bases; unmatched junction nucleotides: 6. Germline assignment: CDR1 SGHNT and CDR2 YENEEA. This CDR3 region has 14 residues. Here the CDR3 reads CASSQRAGEDTQYF. CDR3 sequence (DNA): TGTGCCAGCAGCCAAAGAGCGGGAGAAGATACGCAGTATTTT.

The V gene is TRBV7-2, the J gene TRBJ2-1; TRBD1 aligns across 7 bases. The CDR3 has 16 amino acids. The J segment lost 7 bases and the V segment lost 3 bases, leaving 12 bases of the junction unmatched. CDR1 is SGHTA, CDR2 FQGNSA, per germline. For the CDR3, the DNA is TGTGCCAGCAGCTTGATTTGGATACAACAGGGGAATGAGCAGTTCTTC. As protein: CASSLIWIQQGNEQFF.

The V call is TRBV4-2, the J call TRBJ2-2; D might be TRBD2 (5 bases). This CDR3 is 16 amino acids long. Germline V lookup: CDR1 LGHNA, CDR2 YNFKEQ. Trimming left V 4 bases short and J 6 bases short, with 18 bases between. The CDR3 sequence: CASSPKKGVQAGELFF. CDR3 in DNA: TGTGCCAGCAGCCCTAAAAAGGGAGTTCAGGCCGGGGAGCTGTTTTTT.

This chain connects TRBV9 to TRBJ2-2; 10 nucleotides align to TRBD2. V lost 4 bases, J lost 4 bases, and 7 bases stayed unmatched. Germline V CDR1 and CDR2: SGDLS, YYNGEE. This CDR3 is built from 16 residues. The CDR3 loop is CASSTYSGRSTGELFF. CDR3 coding DNA: TGTGCCAGCAGCACCTATAGCGGGAGGAGCACCGGGGAGCTGTTTTTT.

This chain joins TRBV19 and TRBJ2-3; 14 bases align to TRBD2. Looked up from germline, CDR1 is LNHDA and CDR2 is SQIVND (reference sequence). CDR3 length: 17 amino acids. The V segment lost 6 bases and the J segment 5 bases; nucleotides outside the gene matches: 10. The CDR3 loop is CASSPGLAGAEGDTQYF. CDR3 DNA sequence: TGTGCCAGTAGCCCGGGACTAGCGGGAGCTGAGGGAGATACGCAGTATTTT.

The chain employs TRBV9 and TRBJ2-7; the match to TRBD1 covers 7 bases. Unmatched junction bases numbered 5, after V lost 4 bases and J lost 4 bases. The germline V gene encodes CDR1 SGDLS and CDR2 YYNGEE. This CDR3 is 13 amino acids long. The CDR3 loop is CASSSGTAYEQYF. As DNA, the CDR3 is TGTGCCAGCAGCTCGGGGACAGCTTACGAGCAGTACTTC.

The chain carries TRBV5-8 and TRBJ1-2; TRBD1 matches 7 bases. Germline CDR1 is SGHTS and CDR2 is YDEGEE. J gave up 5 bases and V 6 bases, and 13 bases lay outside the gene matches. This CDR3 is built from 15 residues. Here the CDR3 DNA reads TGTGCCAGCACCGGGACAGCTCAAACACTGTATGGCTACACCTTC. This sequence encodes CASTGTAQTLYGYTF.

This chain uses TRBV5-6 with TRBJ2-7, with no clear D. Germline CDR1 SGHDT, CDR2 YYEEEE. V lost 4 bases, J lost 3 bases, and 14 bases lay in between. The CDR3 runs to 14 residues. The CDR3: CASSPSPYFYEQYF. The DNA for the CDR3 is TGTGCCAGCAGCCCCTCACCCTATTTCTACGAGCAGTACTTC.

This clone was counted a single time. V usage is TRBV18 and J usage is TRBJ2-7; a weak D match, TRBD2 (7 bases). Germline CDR1 reads KGHSH; CDR2 reads LQKENI. V dropped 3 bases and J dropped 7 bases, with 19 bases sitting between them. This CDR3 has 15 residues. The CDR3 protein is CASSPGPGGLEEQYF. CDR3 coding DNA: TGTGCCAGCTCACCTGGTCCCGGGGGGCTCGAGGAGCAGTACTTC. Full variable domain (rest looked up from reference TRBV18 and TRBJ2-7): NAGVMQNPRHLVRRRGQEARLRCSPMKGHSHVYWYRQLPEEGLKFMVYLQKENIIDESGMPKERFSAEFPKEGPSILRIQQVVRGDSAAYFCASSPGPGGLEEQYFGPGTRLTVT.

This sequence joins TRBV7-3 and TRBJ2-1; 7 bases line up with TRBD1. The CDR3 sequence is 15 residues long. Per germline, CDR1 SGHTA and CDR2 FQGTGA. The V and J ends lost 4 bases and 4 bases, in that order; junction bases with no gene match: 7. The CDR3 coding sequence is TGTGCCAGCAGCTCCCGGGACAGCTTATACAATGAGCAGTTCTTC. Protein product: CASSSRDSLYNEQFF.